The T cell receptor (beta chain) under discussion was sequenced for a study of regulatory T cells in long-lasting Graves disease (dated by TCRdb to about 2021). Turning to the overall study: Persistent Graves' disease meant more than 5 years of antithyroid drug treatment with TSH receptor autoantibodies that stayed positive. Peripheral blood TCR sequencing and RNA sequencing compared persistent Graves' disease patients with newly diagnosed Graves' disease patients. The study was conducted in China and was registered as a clinical trial. TCR sequencing covered 13 persistent and some 20 newly diagnosed Graves' disease patients, some 35 samples in total. On average, persistent Graves' disease patients in the clinical cohort had been on antithyroid drugs for about 9.3 years.

To prepare the library, multiplex PCR was applied. Instrument used: Illumina HiSeq 4000. CDR3 regions were amplified by Arm-PCR with iRepertoire HTBI primers to construct TCR beta libraries. Gel purification was performed on PCR products prior to sequencing. Per the authors' processing: Gene usage analysis of CDR3 amino acid clonotypes used the roughly 60 TRBV and more than 13 TRBJ segments found across samples. Filtered high-quality paired reads were merged into contigs using COPE and FqMerger. BLAST was used to align contigs to IMGT TRBV, TRBD and TRBJ reference genes, and CDR3 was defined according to IMGT. Highly expanded clones were defined as clonotypes with a frequency above 0.1%. Shannon entropy was used to measure repertoire diversity, and the Gini coefficient was used to measure V-J evenness. A clonotype found in more than one individual was treated as public. TCRdb ran its own pipeline on the public reads, namely fastp trimming at Q25 and MiXCR clone calling, and kept in-frame beta chains. CDR3 protein duplicates are merged, each entry listing the most common genes and DNA. These V and J calls derive from TCRdb rather than the authors' analysis. This sample is represented by approximately 400,000 distinct CDR3 sequences; about a fifth of them were singletons. Of the sample, around 20% is held by the ten largest clones.

On the study overall, not on this receptor specifically: The authors noted that the small sample size was a limitation that may lower accuracy. Compared with newly diagnosed patients, persistent Graves' disease patients had lower TCR Shannon entropy and fewer highly expanded clones, which suggests clonal expansion. Persistent patients shared more public clonotypes among themselves (under 3,000) than newly diagnosed patients did (about 970). Sequencing and analysis were limited to the TCR beta chain. Peripheral blood alone was examined, since thyroid tissue, which constituted the primary lesion, could not be accessed. TRBV28, TRBJ1-2 and TRBJ2-5 were preferentially used in persistent disease, while TRBV20-1 and TRBJ2-1 were favored in newly diagnosed disease.

From the cysteine up to the phenylalanine, the CDR3 has a length of 12 residues. The only DNA kept is the CDR3, 36 bases in frame from the first base. The V and J ends are trimmed by 7 bases and 4 bases, leaving 10 bases between them. The intended sense of this specimen's time point label: persistent/refractory GD, antithyroid drugs over 5 years with positive TRAb. For both TCR sequencing and RNA sequencing, RNA was extracted from PBMCs using TRIzol. Graves' disease was diagnosed according to American Thyroid Association guidelines. Recruitment of patients was carried out at an endocrinology department in Xi'an, China. Each patient gave approximately 8.8 milliliters of peripheral blood, collected in an EDTA anticoagulant tube. PBMCs were isolated by Ficoll Paque Plus density gradient separation without further T cell sorting. An Agilent 2100 Bioanalyzer and agarose gel were used to check RNA quality, and a NanoDrop 2000 was used to measure RNA concentration.

As regards this clonotype: Its recognized antigen is unknown. A much larger clonotype is one base distant, so this may be a read error.

The rearranged segments are TRBV12-3 or TRBV12-4 and TRBJ1-1; TRBD1 is a possible D gene, resting on 5 matching bases. This material consisted of peripheral blood mononuclear cells (PBMCs), taken when the disease was refractory, from a patient treated with antithyroid drugs. The receptor was isolated from a female donor with Graves disease. The DNA reads TGTGCCAGCAACGTTGGGGGCACTGAAGCTTTCTTT. Its protein is CASNVGGTEAFF.